Only one count was recorded for the clone carrying this T cell receptor beta chain. Its antigen is currently unknown. These data are taken from a study of cytomegalovirus exposure and HLA in healthy donors. Study outcomes and limitations: Some V segments (TRBV6-2 and TRBV6-3 among them) were excluded as indistinguishable.

The PCR employed 60 Vbeta primers together with 13 Jbeta primers. Here immunoSEQ multiplex PCR was the method, and the copy in TCRdb shows in-frame clones only, minus some. This table holds around 110,000 clones, 50% to 65% found once. Germline CDR1 reads SQVTM; CDR2 reads ANQGSEA. The CDR3 contains 13 residues. Trimming removed 7 bases from V and 6 bases from J; junction bases left unmatched: 8. The chain links TRBV29-1 to TRBJ2-7, with 11 positions matching TRBD2. Sequencing input: PBMCs. The sequence derives from a woman between 40 and 50 years old in good health and CMV-seropositive. CDR3 nucleotides: TGCAGCGGGATACTAGCGGGAGTTGGCGAGCAGTACTTC. Translation: CSGILAGVGEQYF.